Sequencing of this T cell receptor beta chain was carried out in a study of T cells in Graves' hyperthyroidism and ophthalmopathy. Notes on the study in general: Most thyroid clonotypes that were expanded above 0.001 also turned up in blood.

Those patients with uncontrolled infection, other autoimmune disease, pregnancy or lactation were excluded. In making diagnoses, clinical symptoms, serum thyroxine and TRAb, thyroid ultrasound and orbital computed tomography were all used. First hyperthyroidism diagnosis is when the blood sample was obtained, before any ophthalmopathy symptoms. As concerns this clonotype: What it binds is unknown.

Amplification targeted TCR beta CDR3 regions from RNA transcripts. TCR CDR3 regions were first amplified by RT-PCR with HTBI primers. In TCRdb, the multiplex PCR reads were re-called with MiXCR into one record per CDR3 protein. The table shows some 400,000 distinct CDR3 sequences, with about 13% occurring only once. Per the germline V gene, CDR1 is LNHNV and CDR2 is YYDKDF (reference sequence). The CDR3 totals 15 residues. The ends were cut back, 1 base at V and 5 bases at J, with 14 bases in the middle. V and J are TRBV15 and TRBJ1-2; possible D gene TRBD1, 6 bases. The sequence derives from a man aged 25-45 years with Graves' hyperthyroidism that later progressed to Graves' ophthalmopathy. Sequencing was carried out using blood. Written as DNA, the CDR3 is TGTGCCACCAGCAGAGGGTCGGACAGTCCTTATGGCTACACCTTC. This sequence encodes CATSRGSDSPYGYTF.